This is a list of T cell receptor beta chains from one sample in a study of T cell responses to AZD1222 COVID-19 vaccine. Measured with immunoSEQ multiplex PCR; TCRdb has only the in-frame clones, and not every one. The data show tens of thousands of clones, around 88% seen once. The sequenced sample was peripheral blood, obtained 28 days after the second AZD1222 dose. The receptors derive from an adult who received the AZD1222 COVID-19 vaccine. The CDR3 runs from the conserved cysteine through the conserved F or W. A D gene is named only where the DNA matches it firmly. Expanded clones are given a class, and other clones once, few, many or no size at all.

J: TRBJ2-5; V: TRBV30; D: NA; size: NA; CDR3: CAWSVGGETQYF; DNA: TGTGCCTGGAGTGTCGGCGGGGAGACCCAGTACTTC
J: TRBJ1-4; V: TRBV30; D: NA; size: once; CDR3: CAWAREADRVKLFF; DNA: TGTGCCTGGGCCCGGGAGGCAGATCGTGTCAAACTGTTTTTT
J: TRBJ1-2; V: TRBV5-4; D: NA; size: NA; CDR3: CASSWSRAPYGYTF; DNA: TGTGCCAGCAGCTGGTCCAGGGCGCCCTATGGCTACACCTTC
J: TRBJ2-1; V: TRBV9; D: TRBD2; size: NA; CDR3: CASSTPAASGRNEQFF; DNA: TGTGCCAGCAGCACACCGGCAGCTAGCGGGAGAAATGAGCAGTTCTTC
J: TRBJ2-7; V: TRBV19; D: TRBD1; size: NA; CDR3: CASSQWTGNSYEQYF; DNA: TGTGCCAGTAGTCAATGGACAGGGAACTCCTACGAGCAGTACTTC
J: TRBJ1-2; V: TRBV10-3; D: NA; size: NA; CDR3: CAISEGGGQYYGYTF; DNA: TGTGCCATCAGTGAGGGTGGGGGGCAGTACTATGGCTACACCTTC
J: TRBJ1-2; V: TRBV20-1; D: NA; size: NA; CDR3: CSASVTGAANYGYTF; DNA: TGCAGTGCTAGTGTCACAGGAGCAGCTAACTATGGCTACACCTTC
J: TRBJ2-1; V: TRBV5-8; D: TRBD2; size: NA; CDR3: CASSPWGRGGGEQFF; DNA: TGTGCCAGCAGCCCCTGGGGGCGGGGGGGTGGTGAGCAGTTCTTC
J: TRBJ2-1; V: TRBV18; D: TRBD1; size: once; CDR3: CASSPPGQGRLNEQFF; DNA: TGTGCCAGCTCACCACCAGGACAGGGGCGGCTCAATGAGCAGTTCTTC
J: TRBJ2-7; V: TRBV7-6; D: TRBD2; size: NA; CDR3: CASGPTGTRAYEQYF; DNA: TGTGCCAGCGGGCCGACCGGGACTAGGGCATACGAGCAGTACTTC
J: TRBJ2-7; V: TRBV7-6; D: TRBD1; size: NA; CDR3: CASSPPGQGLSYEQYF; DNA: TGTGCCAGCAGCCCCCCGGGACAGGGGCTCTCCTACGAGCAGTACTTC
J: TRBJ2-7; V: TRBV19; D: NA; size: NA; CDR3: CASSILAGALYF; DNA: TGTGCCAGTAGTATCTTGGCGGGGGCCCTCTACTTC
J: TRBJ2-7; V: TRBV27; D: NA; size: NA; CDR3: CASSSTGHPGAYEQYF; DNA: TGTGCCAGCAGTTCCACTGGACATCCTGGGGCCTACGAGCAGTACTTC
J: TRBJ2-2; V: TRBV7-9; D: NA; size: NA; CDR3: CASSLGDHTGELFF; DNA: TGTGCCAGCAGCTTAGGGGACCACACCGGGGAGCTGTTTTTT
J: TRBJ2-1; V: TRBV7-9; D: NA; size: NA; CDR3: CASSSSTEQFF; DNA: TGTGCCAGCAGCTCAAGTACTGAGCAGTTCTTC
J: TRBJ1-5; V: TRBV5-8; D: TRBD1; size: NA; CDR3: CASSSQGGGQPQHF; DNA: TGTGCCAGCAGCTCCCAGGGGGGGGGACAGCCCCAGCATTTT
J: TRBJ2-7; V: TRBV7-3; D: NA; size: NA; CDR3: CASSLTGGSGEQYF; DNA: TGTGCCAGCAGCTTAACAGGGGGAAGCGGCGAGCAGTACTTC
J: TRBJ2-1; V: TRBV7-7; D: NA; size: NA; CDR3: CASSLAPGPYYNEQFF; DNA: TGTGCTAGCAGCCTGGCGCCGGGACCCTACTACAATGAGCAGTTCTTC
J: TRBJ1-2; V: TRBV7-8; D: NA; size: NA; CDR3: CASSSNSYGYTF; DNA: TGTGCCAGCAGCTCCAACTCCTATGGCTACACCTTC
J: TRBJ1-1; V: TRBV7-2; D: NA; size: NA; CDR3: CASSPQYAEAFF; DNA: TGTGCCAGCAGCCCCCAGTACGCTGAAGCTTTCTTT
J: TRBJ2-7; V: TRBV5-8; D: TRBD1; size: NA; CDR3: CASSLGQIGFEQYF; DNA: TGTGCCAGCAGCCTGGGACAGATCGGTTTCGAGCAGTACTTC
J: TRBJ2-5; V: TRBV5-1; D: NA; size: NA; CDR3: CASSLLRGGETQYF; DNA: TGCGCCAGCAGCTTATTAAGGGGGGGAGAGACCCAGTACTTC
J: TRBJ2-1; V: TRBV19; D: NA; size: few; CDR3: CASSNPGANNEQFF; DNA: TGTGCCAGTAGTAACCCCGGGGCGAACAATGAGCAGTTCTTC
J: TRBJ2-5; V: TRBV5-4; D: TRBD2; size: NA; CDR3: CASSLAGGVQETQYF; DNA: TGTGCCAGCAGCTTGGCGGGGGGGGTCCAAGAGACCCAGTACTTC
J: TRBJ2-2; V: TRBV19; D: TRBD2; size: NA; CDR3: CASTRFSGGTSNTGELFF; DNA: TGTGCCAGTACCAGGTTTAGCGGGGGCACCTCGAACACCGGGGAGCTGTTTTTT
J: TRBJ1-1; V: TRBV29-1; D: NA; size: NA; CDR3: CSASPAFEAFF; DNA: TGCAGCGCTAGTCCTGCGTTTGAAGCTTTCTTT
J: TRBJ1-6; V: TRBV24-1; D: NA; size: NA; CDR3: CARHTASYNSPLHF; DNA: TGTGCCCGGCATACGGCCTCCTATAATTCACCCCTCCACTTT
J: TRBJ2-7; V: TRBV7-2; D: TRBD1; size: once; CDR3: CASSLVGTGGGEQYF; DNA: TGTGCCAGCAGCTTAGTGGGGACAGGGGGAGGTGAGCAGTACTTC
J: TRBJ2-3; V: TRBV5-4; D: TRBD2; size: NA; CDR3: CASSLAGSGGLDTQYF; DNA: TGTGCCAGCAGCTTGGCGGGTAGCGGGGGGTTAGATACGCAGTATTTT
J: TRBJ1-1; V: TRBV5-1; D: NA; size: NA; CDR3: CASSLDTEAFF; DNA: TGCGCCAGCAGCTTGGATACTGAAGCTTTCTTT
J: TRBJ2-2; V: TRBV3-1/TRBV3-2; D: NA; size: NA; CDR3: CASSQDRLRGMNTGELFF; DNA: TGTGCCAGCAGCCAAGATCGTCTTAGGGGAATGAACACCGGGGAGCTGTTTTTT
J: TRBJ1-3; V: TRBV7-3; D: NA; size: NA; CDR3: CASSSGTTGNTIYF; DNA: TGTGCCAGCAGCTCCGGGACGACCGGAAACACCATATATTTT
J: TRBJ1-1; V: TRBV5-5; D: TRBD1; size: NA; CDR3: CASSSGQGRAFF; DNA: TGTGCCAGCAGCTCGGGACAGGGTAGGGCTTTCTTT
J: TRBJ1-1; V: TRBV24-1; D: NA; size: NA; CDR3: CATREGAPVIGTEAFF; DNA: TGTGCCACCAGGGAAGGGGCGCCGGTGATCGGCACTGAAGCTTTCTTT
J: TRBJ2-7; V: TRBV28; D: TRBD2; size: NA; CDR3: CASSPRAGRIYEQYF; DNA: TGTGCCAGCAGTCCCAGAGCCGGGAGGATCTACGAGCAGTACTTC
J: TRBJ2-5; V: TRBV5-4; D: TRBD2; size: NA; CDR3: CASSFGGGAGETQYF; DNA: TGTGCCAGCAGCTTCGGCGGGGGGGCCGGGGAGACCCAGTACTTC
J: TRBJ2-5; V: TRBV7-2; D: NA; size: NA; CDR3: CATAGRHQETQYF; DNA: TGTGCCACCGCGGGACGGCACCAAGAGACCCAGTACTTC
J: TRBJ2-5; V: TRBV11-2; D: NA; size: NA; CDR3: CASSLVEVFHQETQYF; DNA: TGTGCCAGCAGCTTAGTTGAGGTTTTCCACCAAGAGACCCAGTACTTC
J: TRBJ2-7; V: TRBV14; D: TRBD2; size: once; CDR3: CASSQVLGGEQYF; DNA: TGTGCCAGCAGCCAGGTACTGGGAGGGGAGCAGTACTTC
J: TRBJ1-2; V: TRBV4-1; D: NA; size: NA; CDR3: CASSREWTVEAYGYTF; DNA: TGCGCCAGCAGCCGAGAATGGACAGTCGAGGCCTATGGCTACACCTTC
J: TRBJ1-4; V: TRBV4-3; D: TRBD1; size: NA; CDR3: CASSRTSTGGNEKLFF; DNA: TGCGCCAGCAGCAGGACGTCGACAGGGGGAAATGAAAAACTGTTTTTT
J: TRBJ1-1; V: TRBV6-5; D: NA; size: NA; CDR3: CASSYEGQVGEAFF; DNA: TGTGCCAGCAGTTACGAAGGGCAGGTTGGTGAAGCTTTCTTT
J: TRBJ1-2; V: TRBV5-1; D: TRBD1; size: NA; CDR3: CASSPPGQAHGYTF; DNA: TGCGCCAGCAGCCCACCCGGACAGGCCCATGGCTACACCTTC
J: TRBJ1-1; V: TRBV28; D: NA; size: NA; CDR3: CASTGGPSNTEAFF; DNA: TGTGCCAGCACGGGGGGTCCCTCGAACACTGAAGCTTTCTTT
J: TRBJ2-2; V: TRBV27; D: TRBD1; size: NA; CDR3: CASIERQGIGELFF; DNA: TGTGCCAGCATTGAGAGACAGGGAATAGGGGAGCTGTTTTTT
J: TRBJ1-3; V: TRBV24-1; D: NA; size: NA; CDR3: CATSDYPNRAGNTIYF; DNA: TGTGCCACCAGTGATTACCCAAACAGGGCTGGAAACACCATATATTTT
J: TRBJ2-7; V: TRBV30; D: TRBD2; size: NA; CDR3: CAWSPLRGSGYF; DNA: TGTGCCTGGAGTCCCCTCCGCGGGAGTGGGTACTTC
J: TRBJ2-7; V: TRBV10-3; D: NA; size: NA; CDR3: CAVLTEPSYEQYF; DNA: TGTGCCGTCTTGACAGAGCCCTCCTACGAGCAGTACTTC
J: TRBJ2-7; V: TRBV5-5; D: NA; size: NA; CDR3: CASSRFGAGMSSYEQYF; DNA: TGTGCCAGCAGTCGCTTCGGGGCTGGAATGAGCTCCTACGAGCAGTACTTC
J: TRBJ2-1; V: TRBV7-8; D: NA; size: NA; CDR3: CASSLGGGGLGSYNEQFF; DNA: TGTGCCAGCAGCTTAGGTGGAGGGGGCCTCGGCTCCTACAATGAGCAGTTCTTC
J: TRBJ2-2; V: TRBV7-3; D: TRBD1; size: NA; CDR3: CASTRQGSDTGELFF; DNA: TGTGCCAGCACACGACAGGGGTCGGACACCGGGGAGCTGTTTTTT
J: TRBJ2-5; V: TRBV6-5; D: NA; size: NA; CDR3: CASSYHGVKAQYF; DNA: TGTGCCAGCAGTTACCACGGGGTCAAGGCCCAGTACTTC